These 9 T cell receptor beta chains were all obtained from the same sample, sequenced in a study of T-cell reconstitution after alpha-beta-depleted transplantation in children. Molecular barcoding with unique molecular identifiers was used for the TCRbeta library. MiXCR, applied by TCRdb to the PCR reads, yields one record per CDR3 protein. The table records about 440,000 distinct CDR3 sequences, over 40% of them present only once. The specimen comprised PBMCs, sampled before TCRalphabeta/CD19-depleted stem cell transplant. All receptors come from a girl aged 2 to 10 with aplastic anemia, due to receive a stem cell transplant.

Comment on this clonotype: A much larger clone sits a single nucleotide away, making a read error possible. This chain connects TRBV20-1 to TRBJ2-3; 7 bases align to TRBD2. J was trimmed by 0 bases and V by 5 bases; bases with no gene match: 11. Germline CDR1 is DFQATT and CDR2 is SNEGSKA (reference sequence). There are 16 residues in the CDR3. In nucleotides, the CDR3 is TGCAGTGCTCCCCCCATGGCGGGGGTTAGCACAGATACGCAGTATTTT. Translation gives CSAPPMAGVSTDTQYF.

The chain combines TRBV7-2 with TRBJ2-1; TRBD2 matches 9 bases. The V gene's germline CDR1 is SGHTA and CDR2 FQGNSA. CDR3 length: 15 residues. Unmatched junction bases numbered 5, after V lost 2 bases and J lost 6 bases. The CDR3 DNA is TGTGCCAGCAGCTTACTAGCGGGATCGTTCAATGAGCAGTTCTTC. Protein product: CASSLLAGSFNEQFF.

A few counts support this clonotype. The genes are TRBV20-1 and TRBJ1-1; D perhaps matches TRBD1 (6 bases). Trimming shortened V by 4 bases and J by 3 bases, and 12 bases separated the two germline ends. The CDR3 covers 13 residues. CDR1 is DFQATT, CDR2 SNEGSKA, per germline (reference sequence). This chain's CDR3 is CSATQGRDTEAFF. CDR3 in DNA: TGCAGTGCTACACAGGGAAGGGACACTGAAGCTTTCTTT.

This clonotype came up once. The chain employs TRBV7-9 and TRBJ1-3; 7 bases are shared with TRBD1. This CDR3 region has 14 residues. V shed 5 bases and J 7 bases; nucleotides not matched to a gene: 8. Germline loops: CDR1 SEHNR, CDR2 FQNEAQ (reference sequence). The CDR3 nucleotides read TGTGCCAGCAGCCCCCAAGGGGGCATTAACACCATATATTTT. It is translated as CASSPQGGINTIYF.

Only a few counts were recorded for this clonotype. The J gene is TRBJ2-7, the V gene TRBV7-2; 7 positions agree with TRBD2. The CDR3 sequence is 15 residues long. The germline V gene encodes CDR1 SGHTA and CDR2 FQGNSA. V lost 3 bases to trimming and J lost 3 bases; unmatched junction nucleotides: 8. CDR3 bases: TGTGCCAGCAGCTTTTCTAGCGGTAGGGGCTACGAGCAGTACTTC. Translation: CASSFSSGRGYEQYF.

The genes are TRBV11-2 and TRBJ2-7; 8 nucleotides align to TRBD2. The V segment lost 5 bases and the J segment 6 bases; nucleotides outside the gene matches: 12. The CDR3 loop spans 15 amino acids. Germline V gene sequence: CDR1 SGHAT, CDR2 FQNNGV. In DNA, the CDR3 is TGTGCCAGCAGCGCCGGAGGACTAGCCCTTGGCGAGCAGTACTTC. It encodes CASSAGGLALGEQYF.

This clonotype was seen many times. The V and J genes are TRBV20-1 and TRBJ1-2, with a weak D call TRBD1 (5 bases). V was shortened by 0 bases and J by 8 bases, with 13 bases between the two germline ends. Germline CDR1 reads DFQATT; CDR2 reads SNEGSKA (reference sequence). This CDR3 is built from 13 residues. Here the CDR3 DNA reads TGCAGTGCTAGAGATCCCCAGGGAAGAGGCTACACCTTC. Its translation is CSARDPQGRGYTF.

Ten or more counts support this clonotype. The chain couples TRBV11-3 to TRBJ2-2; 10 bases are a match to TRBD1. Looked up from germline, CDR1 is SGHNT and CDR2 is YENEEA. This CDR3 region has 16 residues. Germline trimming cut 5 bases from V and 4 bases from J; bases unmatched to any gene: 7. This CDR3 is CASSQIGTGVTGELFF. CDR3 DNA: TGTGCCAGCAGCCAGATCGGGACAGGGGTCACCGGGGAGCTGTTTTTT.

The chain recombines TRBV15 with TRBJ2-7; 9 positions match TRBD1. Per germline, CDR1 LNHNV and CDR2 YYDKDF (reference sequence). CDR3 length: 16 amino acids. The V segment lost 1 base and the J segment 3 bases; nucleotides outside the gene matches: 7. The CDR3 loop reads CATSRVTGTGYYEQYF. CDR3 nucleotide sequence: TGTGCCACCAGCAGAGTAACCGGGACAGGGTACTACGAGCAGTACTTC.